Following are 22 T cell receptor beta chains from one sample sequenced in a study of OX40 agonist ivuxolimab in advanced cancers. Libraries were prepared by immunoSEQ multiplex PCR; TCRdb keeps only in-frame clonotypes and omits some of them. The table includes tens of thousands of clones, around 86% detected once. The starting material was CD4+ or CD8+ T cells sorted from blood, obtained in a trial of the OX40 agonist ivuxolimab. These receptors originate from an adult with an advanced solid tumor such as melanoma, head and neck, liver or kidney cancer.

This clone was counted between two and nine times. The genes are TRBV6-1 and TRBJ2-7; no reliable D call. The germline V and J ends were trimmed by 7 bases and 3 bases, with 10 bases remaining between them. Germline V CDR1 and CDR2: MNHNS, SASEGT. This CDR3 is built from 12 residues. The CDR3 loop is CASNLVYYEQYF. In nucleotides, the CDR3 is TGTGCCAGCAACCTCGTCTACTACGAGCAGTACTTC.

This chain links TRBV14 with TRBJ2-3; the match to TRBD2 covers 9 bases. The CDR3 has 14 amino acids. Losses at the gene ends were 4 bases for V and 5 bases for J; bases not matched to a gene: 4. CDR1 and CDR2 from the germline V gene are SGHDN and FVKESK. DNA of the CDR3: TGTGCCAGCAGCCGGCGGGGGGGCAAAGATACGCAGTATTTT. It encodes CASSRRGGKDTQYF.

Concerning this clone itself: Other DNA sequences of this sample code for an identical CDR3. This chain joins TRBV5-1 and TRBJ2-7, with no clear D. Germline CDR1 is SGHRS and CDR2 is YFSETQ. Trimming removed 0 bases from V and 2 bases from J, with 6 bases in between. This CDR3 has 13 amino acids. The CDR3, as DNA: TGCGCCAGCAGCTTGGATAGGGCCTACGAGCAGTACTTC. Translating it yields CASSLDRAYEQYF.

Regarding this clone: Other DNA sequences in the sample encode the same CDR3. CDR3 loop: CASSQTSGGNQETQYF. The DNA for the CDR3 is TGTGCCAGCAGCCAGACTAGCGGGGGGAACCAAGAGACCCAGTACTTC. This chain connects TRBV6-4 to TRBJ2-5; TRBD2 matches 13 bases. V lost 6 bases to trimming and J lost 0 bases; unmatched junction nucleotides: 4. CDR3 length: 16 residues. The germline V gene has CDR1 MRHNA and CDR2 SNTAGT.

CDR3 DNA: TGTGCCAGCAGCGAGGGAGGTGGTTACAATGAGCAGTTCTTC. Amino acids: CASSEGGGYNEQFF. The chain employs TRBV7-6 and TRBJ2-1; perhaps TRBD2 as D (6 bases). This CDR3 spans 14 amino acids. CDR1 is SGHVS, CDR2 FNYEAQ, per germline. V lost 5 bases, J lost 4 bases, and 12 bases lay in between. Variable domain in full (rest from reference TRBV7-6 and TRBJ2-1): GAGVSQSPRYKVTKRGQDVALRCDPISGHVSLYWYRQALGQGPEFLTYFNYEAQQDKSGLPNDRFSAERPEGSISTLTIQRTEQRDSAMYRCASSEGGGYNEQFFGPGTRLTVL.

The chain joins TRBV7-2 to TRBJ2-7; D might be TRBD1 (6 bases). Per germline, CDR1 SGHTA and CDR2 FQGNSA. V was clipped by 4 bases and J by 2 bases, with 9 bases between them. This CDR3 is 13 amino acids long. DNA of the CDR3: TGTGCCAGCAGCTCAGGGGTCGCCTACGAGCAGTACTTC. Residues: CASSSGVAYEQYF.

The chain's CDR3 is CASSFLTGLDGYTF. The CDR3 DNA reads as TGTGCCAGCAGCTTCTTGACAGGGCTAGATGGCTACACCTTC. J is TRBJ1-2 and V is TRBV7-2; 7 positions agree with TRBD1. Unmatched junction bases numbered 7, after V lost 3 bases and J lost 6 bases. The CDR3 contains 14 residues. In germline, CDR1 is SGHTA, CDR2 FQGNSA.

CDR3 nucleotide sequence: TGTGCCAGCAGCTCCGGACAGGGAAACTATGGCTACACCTTC. Translation: CASSSGQGNYGYTF. The rearrangement joins TRBV5-8 to TRBJ1-2; 8 bases map to TRBD1. Germline CDR1 is SGHTS and CDR2 is YDEGEE. The CDR3 has 14 residues. Unmatched junction bases numbered 3, after V lost 3 bases and J lost 2 bases.

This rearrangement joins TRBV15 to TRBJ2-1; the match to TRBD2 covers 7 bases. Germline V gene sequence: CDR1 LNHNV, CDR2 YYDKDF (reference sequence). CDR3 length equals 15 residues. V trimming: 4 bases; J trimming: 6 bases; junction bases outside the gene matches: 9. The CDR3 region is CATSNPKRGTNEQFF. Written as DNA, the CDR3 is TGTGCCACCAGCAACCCCAAGCGGGGTACCAATGAGCAGTTCTTC.

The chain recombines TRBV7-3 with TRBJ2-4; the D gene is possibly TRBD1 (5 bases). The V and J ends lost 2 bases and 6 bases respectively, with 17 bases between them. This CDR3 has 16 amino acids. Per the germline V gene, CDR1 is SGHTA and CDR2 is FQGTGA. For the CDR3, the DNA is TGTGCCAGCAGCTTATTCCCAGGGCAGAATGGAAACATTCAGTACTTC. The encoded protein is CASSLFPGQNGNIQYF.

Here the CDR3 DNA reads TGTGCCAGCAGTCCGGGACACCGCACAGATACGCAGTATTTT. It translates to CASSPGHRTDTQYF. The gene calls are TRBV7-6 and TRBJ2-3, with a weak D call TRBD1 (6 bases). V was trimmed by 6 bases and J by 1 base, leaving 11 bases between them. The CDR3 runs to 14 residues. CDR1 SGHVS and CDR2 FNYEAQ come from the germline V gene.

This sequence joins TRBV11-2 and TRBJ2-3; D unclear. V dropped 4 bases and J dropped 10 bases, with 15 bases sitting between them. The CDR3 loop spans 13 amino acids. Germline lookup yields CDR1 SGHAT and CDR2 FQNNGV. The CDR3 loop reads CASSSINPGAQYF. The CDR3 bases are TGTGCCAGCAGCTCCATAAACCCTGGGGCGCAGTATTTT.

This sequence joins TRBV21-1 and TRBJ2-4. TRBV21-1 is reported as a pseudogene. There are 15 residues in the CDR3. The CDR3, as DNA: TGTGCCAGCAGCGTGTCCTGGGGGGCCAAAAACATTCAGTACTTC. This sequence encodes CASSVSWGAKNIQYF.

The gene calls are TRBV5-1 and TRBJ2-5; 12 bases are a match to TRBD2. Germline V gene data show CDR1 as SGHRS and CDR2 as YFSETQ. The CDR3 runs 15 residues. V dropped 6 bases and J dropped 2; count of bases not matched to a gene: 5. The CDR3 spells CASTSGGAEQETQYF. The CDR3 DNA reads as TGCGCCAGCACTAGCGGGGGGGCCGAACAAGAGACCCAGTACTTC.

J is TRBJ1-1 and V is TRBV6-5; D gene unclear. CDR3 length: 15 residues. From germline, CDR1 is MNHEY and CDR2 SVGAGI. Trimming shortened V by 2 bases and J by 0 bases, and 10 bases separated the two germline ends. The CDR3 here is CASSYVAQMNTEAFF. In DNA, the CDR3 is TGTGCCAGCAGTTACGTGGCACAGATGAACACTGAAGCTTTCTTT.

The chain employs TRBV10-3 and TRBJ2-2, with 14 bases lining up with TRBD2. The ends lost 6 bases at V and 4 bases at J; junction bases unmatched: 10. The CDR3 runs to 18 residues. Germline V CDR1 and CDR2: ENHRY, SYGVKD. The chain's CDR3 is CAISSTSGGARGTGELFF. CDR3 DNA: TGTGCCATCAGCTCGACTAGCGGGGGGGCCCGGGGCACCGGGGAGCTGTTTTTT.

CDR3 nucleotides: TGTGCCAGCAGCCGAACTAGCGGTGGCTCGGGGGAGCAGTTCTTC. Residues: CASSRTSGGSGEQFF. The chain joins TRBV6-5 to TRBJ2-1; 8 bases fit TRBD2. Losses at the gene ends were 6 bases for V and 10 bases for J; bases not matched to a gene: 14. CDR3 length: 15 amino acids. Germline V lookup: CDR1 MNHEY, CDR2 SVGAGI.

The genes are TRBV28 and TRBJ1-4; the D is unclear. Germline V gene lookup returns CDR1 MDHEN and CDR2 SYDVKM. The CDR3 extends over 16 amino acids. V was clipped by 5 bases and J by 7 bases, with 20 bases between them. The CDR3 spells CASSPGGGGGGEKLFF. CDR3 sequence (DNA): TGTGCCAGCAGTCCAGGTGGTGGAGGCGGCGGTGAAAAACTGTTTTTT.

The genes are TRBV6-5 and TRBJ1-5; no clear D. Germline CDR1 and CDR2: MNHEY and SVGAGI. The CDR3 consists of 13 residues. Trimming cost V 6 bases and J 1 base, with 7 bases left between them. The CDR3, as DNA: TGTGCCAGCAGACAAGCGAGCAATCAGCCCCAGCATTTT. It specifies CASRQASNQPQHF.

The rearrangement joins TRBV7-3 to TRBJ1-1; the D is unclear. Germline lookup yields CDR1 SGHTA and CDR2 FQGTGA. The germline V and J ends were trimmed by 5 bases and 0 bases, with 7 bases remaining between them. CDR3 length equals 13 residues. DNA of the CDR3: TGTGCCAGCAGCCAAATGTTGAACACTGAAGCTTTCTTT. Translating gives CASSQMLNTEAFF.

The CDR3 loop is CSVIERGHEQFF. CDR3 sequence (DNA): TGCAGCGTTATTGAGAGGGGGCATGAGCAGTTCTTC. The chain employs TRBV29-1 and TRBJ2-1, with 7 bases that match TRBD1. The V gene's germline CDR1 is SQVTM and CDR2 ANQGSEA. J gave up 8 bases and V 5 bases, and 6 bases lay outside the gene matches. This CDR3 is 12 amino acids long.

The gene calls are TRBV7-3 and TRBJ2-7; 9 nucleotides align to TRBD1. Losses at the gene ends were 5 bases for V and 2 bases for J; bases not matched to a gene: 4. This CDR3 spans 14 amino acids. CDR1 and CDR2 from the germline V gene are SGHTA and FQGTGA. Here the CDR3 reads CASSPGTGTYEQYF. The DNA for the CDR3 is TGTGCCAGCAGCCCCGGGACAGGGACCTACGAGCAGTACTTC.